One sample yielded the 22 T cell receptor beta chains listed below, sequenced in a study of blood T cell repertoires in COVID-19. Repertoires were generated with immunoSEQ multiplex PCR, while TCRdb's copy carries only in-frame clones and drops some. The data contain approximately 340,000 clones, 87% of them singletons. Material for sequencing was peripheral blood. The receptors were gathered from a man aged 25 to 45 with COVID-19, enrolled during active disease.

The chain employs TRBV10-3 and TRBJ2-5; D is perhaps TRBD1 (5 bases). CDR1 is ENHRY and CDR2 is SYGVKD in the germline V gene. The CDR3 runs 15 residues. V gave up 10 bases and J gave up 2 bases, with 20 bases separating them. The CDR3, as DNA: TGTGCCAACCCAACTCTAGGCCGACAGCAAGAGACCCAGTACTTC. Translated: CANPTLGRQQETQYF.

The rearrangement links TRBV15 to TRBJ2-7, with D uncertain. This CDR3 is built from 15 residues. Germline CDR1 is LNHNV and CDR2 is YYDKDF (reference sequence). Trimming left V 0 bases short and J 2 bases short, with 11 bases between. CDR3 DNA: TGTGCCACCAGCAGAGATTGGGCAGGTACCTACGAGCAGTACTTC. Protein sequence: CATSRDWAGTYEQYF.

The genes are TRBV9 and TRBJ1-1; 8 nucleotides align to TRBD1. Trimming at V came to 4 bases and at J to 3 bases, leaving 5 bases not matched to a gene. Germline V gives CDR1 SGDLS, CDR2 YYNGEE. This CDR3 contains 14 residues. CDR3 loop: CASSLQGADTEAFF. CDR3 nucleotide sequence: TGTGCCAGCAGCCTTCAGGGGGCTGACACTGAAGCTTTCTTT.

The CDR3 region is CASSREGEGHYGYTF. The CDR3 nucleotides are TGCGCCAGCAGCCGGGAAGGGGAAGGACACTATGGCTACACCTTC. This chain links TRBV4-3 with TRBJ1-2, with D possibly being TRBD1 (5 bases). Germline lookup yields CDR1 LGHNA and CDR2 YSLEER. The CDR3 spans 15 residues. V lost 4 bases and J lost 3, with 15 bases in between.

V is TRBV11-3 and J is TRBJ2-1; 8 bases line up with TRBD1. This CDR3 contains 14 residues. Per germline, CDR1 SGHNT and CDR2 YENEEA. Losses at the gene ends were 5 bases for V and 8 bases for J; bases not matched to a gene: 8. The CDR3 is CASSPRTGSDEQFF. The CDR3 DNA sequence: TGTGCCAGCAGCCCCCGGACAGGGAGCGATGAGCAGTTCTTC.

The table lists this clone with a count of one. The chain couples TRBV10-3 to TRBJ2-7; no firm D call. V shed 4 bases and J shed 2 bases, with 6 bases lying between them. This CDR3 has 12 residues. The V gene's germline CDR1 is ENHRY and CDR2 SYGVKD. CDR3 amino acids: CAISARTYEQYF. CDR3 in DNA: TGTGCCATCAGTGCTAGAACCTACGAGCAGTACTTC.

The gene calls are TRBV21-1 and TRBJ1-2; TRBD1, as called in the table, went unchecked against the DNA. TRBV21-1 is a pseudogene. This CDR3 spans 15 amino acids. DNA of the CDR3: TGTGCCAGCAGCCCTTTAACAGGGGTGGACTATGGCTACACCTTC. It is translated as CASSPLTGVDYGYTF.

This clone was seen once. V gene TRBV5-1 combines with J gene TRBJ1-2; 8 bases line up with TRBD1. Germline V gene sequence: CDR1 SGHRS, CDR2 YFSETQ. V trimming: 0 bases; J trimming: 8 bases; junction bases outside the gene matches: 6. The CDR3 totals 14 residues. The CDR3 DNA follows: TGCGCCAGCAGCTTGGAGCCAGGGGGCGGCGGCTACACCTTC. Translating gives CASSLEPGGGGYTF.

The chain joins TRBV9 to TRBJ1-2, with D unclear. Per the germline V gene, CDR1 is SGDLS and CDR2 is YYNGEE. This CDR3 has 13 residues. V lost 3 bases, J lost 4 bases, and 10 bases lay in between. In DNA form, the CDR3 reads TGTGCCAGCAGCGCTAACCCATCCTATGGCTACACCTTC. This encodes CASSANPSYGYTF.

The chain recombines TRBV7-6 with TRBJ2-2, with 10 bases lining up with TRBD2. Germline CDR1 is SGHVS and CDR2 is FNYEAQ. The CDR3 loop spans 16 amino acids. Unmatched junction bases numbered 5, after V lost 3 bases and J lost 4 bases. CDR3 in amino acids: CASSFKAGGPTGELFF. CDR3 DNA sequence: TGTGCCAGCAGCTTCAAAGCGGGGGGGCCCACCGGGGAGCTGTTTTTT.

CDR3 DNA sequence: TGTGCCAGCAGCCCTCGGACTAGCGGGAGCTACGAGCAGTACTTC. Protein: CASSPRTSGSYEQYF. The chain employs TRBV7-6 and TRBJ2-7; 13 nucleotides agree with TRBD2. CDR1 and CDR2 (germline): SGHVS, FNYEAQ. V shed 5 bases and J 3 bases; nucleotides not matched to a gene: 4. The CDR3 consists of 15 residues.

CDR3 sequence (DNA): TGTGCCAGTGCGCCCCGAGTCGTGTCTCCGAGGGACGAGCAGTACTTC. It codes for CASAPRVVSPRDEQYF. V usage is TRBV19 and J usage is TRBJ2-7; D is possibly TRBD2 (5 bases). CDR3 length: 16 amino acids. Trimming pared 8 bases from V and 5 bases from J, leaving 25 bases between. Germline assignment: CDR1 LNHDA and CDR2 SQIVND (reference sequence).

This clone was picked up a small number of times. The chain has TRBV19 and TRBJ2-1; weak D call: TRBD2 (5 bases). V lost 11 bases and J lost 0, with 14 bases in between. Germline CDR1 and CDR2: LNHDA and SQIVND (reference sequence). This CDR3 is 14 amino acids long. CDR3 in DNA: TGTGCCGCGGCGGCGGAGGCCTCCTACAATGAGCAGTTCTTC. Amino acids: CAAAAEASYNEQFF.

The chain joins TRBV7-9 to TRBJ2-2; D perhaps matches TRBD2 (5 bases). V shed 2 bases and J shed 4 bases, with 11 bases lying between them. CDR3 length equals 15 residues. The germline V gene encodes CDR1 SEHNR and CDR2 FQNEAQ (reference sequence). Written as DNA, the CDR3 is TGTGCCAGCAGCTTACGAGGGATTAGCACCGGGGAGCTGTTTTTT. Protein product: CASSLRGISTGELFF.

The genes are TRBV27 and TRBJ1-2; TRBD1 matches 9 bases. Trimming at V came to 8 bases and at J to 6 bases, leaving 7 bases not matched to a gene. Per the germline V gene, CDR1 is MNHEY and CDR2 is SMNVEV (reference sequence). There are 13 residues in the CDR3. The chain's CDR3 is CASRRTGEHGYTF. The CDR3 DNA follows: TGTGCCAGCCGCCGGACAGGGGAACATGGCTACACCTTC.

In its sample, this clone was seen once. The chain carries TRBV2 and TRBJ2-5; 15 nucleotides match TRBD2. This CDR3 is 18 amino acids long. From germline, CDR1 is SNHLY and CDR2 FYNNEI. J was trimmed by 1 base and V by 2 bases; bases with no gene match: 5. The CDR3 DNA sequence: TGTGCCAGCAGTGAATCGGGACTAGCGGGGGGAGGCCAAGAGACCCAGTACTTC. Amino acids: CASSESGLAGGGQETQYF.

This chain uses TRBV6-5 with TRBJ1-2; TRBD1 is a possible D gene (5 bases). CDR3 length: 15 residues. Germline-derived CDR1 and CDR2 are MNHEY and SVGAGI. V lost 8 bases and J lost 8, with 24 bases in between. Here the CDR3 reads CASRGGEVVSWGYTF. DNA for the CDR3: TGTGCCAGCCGGGGGGGAGAAGTCGTCTCATGGGGCTACACCTTC.

The chain has TRBV11-2 and TRBJ2-1, with TRBD1 matching over 12 bases. There are 17 residues in the CDR3. V shed 5 bases and J 5 bases; nucleotides not matched to a gene: 10. The germline CDR1 and CDR2 sequences are SGHAT and FQNNGV. The CDR3 spells CASSSRSGTGGHNEQFF. As DNA, the CDR3 is TGTGCCAGCAGCAGTAGGTCCGGGACAGGGGGCCACAATGAGCAGTTCTTC.

The V gene is TRBV7-2, the J gene TRBJ2-7; TRBD2 agrees at 10 bases. Germline V CDR1 and CDR2: SGHTA, FQGNSA. The CDR3 has 16 residues. V lost 5 bases to trimming and J lost 1 base; unmatched junction nucleotides: 8. The CDR3 reads CASSHRLSGGSYEQYF. The CDR3 DNA sequence: TGTGCCAGCAGCCACCGCCTTAGCGGGGGGTCCTACGAGCAGTACTTC.

The table lists this clone with a few counts. The rearrangement joins TRBV27 to TRBJ1-5; TRBD1 aligns across 9 bases. CDR3 length: 14 amino acids. The germline gives CDR1 MNHEY, CDR2 SMNVEV (reference sequence). V gave up 5 bases and J gave up 10 bases; unmatched junction bases: 9. CDR3 amino acids: CASSRRDRVKPQHF. CDR3 coding DNA: TGTGCCAGCAGTCGTCGGGACAGGGTAAAACCCCAGCATTTT.

The table lists this clone with a few counts. The same CDR3 arises from other DNA sequences in this sample as well. V gene TRBV7-3 combines with J gene TRBJ1-1; TRBD1 is a possible D gene (5 bases). Germline V gene data show CDR1 as SGHTA and CDR2 as FQGTGA. V lost 0 bases to trimming and J lost 5 bases, with 7 bases between them. CDR3 length: 13 residues. CDR3 residues: CASSLTGRTEAFF. CDR3 nucleotides: TGTGCCAGCAGCTTAACGGGGCGGACTGAAGCTTTCTTT.

The J gene is TRBJ1-2, the V gene TRBV10-3; D not resolved. CDR3 length: 12 residues. The germline V gene has CDR1 ENHRY and CDR2 SYGVKD. Trimming removed 3 bases from V and 8 bases from J, with 10 bases in between. The CDR3 DNA is TGTGCCATCAGTGATCGAGGGTTCGGCTACACCTTC. This encodes CAISDRGFGYTF.